This TCR beta chain was captured by sequencing in a study of blood T cell repertoires in COVID-19. Study-wide context: Sources were T cells, B-cell-depleted T cells, or PBMCs; the material itself was cDNA or gDNA.

Sequencing used immunoSEQ multiplex PCR; TCRdb keeps in-frame clones, though not all of them. The sample yields a few hundred thousand clones, approximately 90% seen once. The V gene end was trimmed by 4 bases and the J gene end by 1 base; junction bases not matched to a gene: 3. Per the germline V gene, CDR1 is SGDLS and CDR2 is YYNGEE. The CDR3 is 16 amino acids. The TCR sequence derives from a man in his late teens or twenties with COVID-19, enrolled during active disease. V is TRBV9 and J is TRBJ2-2, with 11 positions matching TRBD2. Material for sequencing was peripheral blood. CDR3 region: CASSITSGGNTGELFF. The CDR3 nucleotides are TGTGCCAGCAGCATAACTAGCGGGGGGAACACCGGGGAGCTGTTTTTT.